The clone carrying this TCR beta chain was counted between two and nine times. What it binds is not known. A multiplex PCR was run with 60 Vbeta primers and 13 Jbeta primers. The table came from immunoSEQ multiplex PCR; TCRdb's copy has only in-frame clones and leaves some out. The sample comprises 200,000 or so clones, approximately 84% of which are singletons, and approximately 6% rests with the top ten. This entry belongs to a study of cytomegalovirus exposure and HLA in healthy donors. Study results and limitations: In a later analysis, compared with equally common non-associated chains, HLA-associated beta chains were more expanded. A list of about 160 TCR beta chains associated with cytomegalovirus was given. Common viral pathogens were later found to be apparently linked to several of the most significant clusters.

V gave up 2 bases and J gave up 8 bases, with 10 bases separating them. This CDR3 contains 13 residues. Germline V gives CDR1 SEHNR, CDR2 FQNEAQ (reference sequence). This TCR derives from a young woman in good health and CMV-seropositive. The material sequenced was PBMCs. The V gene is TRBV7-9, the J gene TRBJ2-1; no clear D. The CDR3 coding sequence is TGTGCCAGCAGCTTACCCTCGGCGGATGAGCAGTTCTTC. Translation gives CASSLPSADEQFF.